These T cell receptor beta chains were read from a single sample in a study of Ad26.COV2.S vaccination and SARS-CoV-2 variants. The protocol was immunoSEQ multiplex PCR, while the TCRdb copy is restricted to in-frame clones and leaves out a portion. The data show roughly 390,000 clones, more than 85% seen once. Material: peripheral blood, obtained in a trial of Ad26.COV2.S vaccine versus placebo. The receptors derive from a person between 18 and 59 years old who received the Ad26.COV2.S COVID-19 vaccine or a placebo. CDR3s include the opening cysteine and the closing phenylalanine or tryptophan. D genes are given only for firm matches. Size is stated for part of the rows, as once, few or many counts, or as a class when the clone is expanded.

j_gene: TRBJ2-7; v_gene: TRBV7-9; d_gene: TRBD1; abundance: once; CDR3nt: TGTGCCAGCAGCTTCGGACAGGGAGTTTCCAGGGTTAATTACGAGCAGTACTTC; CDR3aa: CASSFGQGVSRVNYEQYF
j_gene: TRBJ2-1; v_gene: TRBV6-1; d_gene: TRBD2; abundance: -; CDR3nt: TGTGCCAGCAGTGAAGGACTAGCGGGGATACATGAGCAGTTCTTC; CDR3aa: CASSEGLAGIHEQFF
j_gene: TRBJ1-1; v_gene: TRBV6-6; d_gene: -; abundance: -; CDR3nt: TGTGCCAGCAGTTACAATGTGATCATGAACACTGAAGCTTTCTTT; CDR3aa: CASSYNVIMNTEAFF
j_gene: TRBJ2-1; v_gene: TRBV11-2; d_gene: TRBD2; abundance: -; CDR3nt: TGTGCCAGCAGCTTAGGCCAAACTAGCGGGGGGGCCTATGAGCAGTTCTTC; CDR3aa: CASSLGQTSGGAYEQFF
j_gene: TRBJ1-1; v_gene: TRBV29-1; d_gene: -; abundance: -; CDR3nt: TGCAGCGTTGAAGGGCGGAGCACTGAAGCTTTCTTT; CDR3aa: CSVEGRSTEAFF
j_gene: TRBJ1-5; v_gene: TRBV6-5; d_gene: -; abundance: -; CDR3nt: TGTGCCAGCCGACAGGATTATTTCAATCAGCCCCAGCATTTT; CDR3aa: CASRQDYFNQPQHF
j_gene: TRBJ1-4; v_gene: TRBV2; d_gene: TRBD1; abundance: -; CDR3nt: TGTGCCAGCAGTGAAGGGGAGGACAGGCCGCATGAAAAACTGTTTTTT; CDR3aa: CASSEGEDRPHEKLFF
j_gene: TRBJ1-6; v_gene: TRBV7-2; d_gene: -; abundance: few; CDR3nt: TGTGCCAGCAGCCTTGAGGCCCTAAGCTCCTATAATTCACCCCTCCACTTT; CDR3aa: CASSLEALSSYNSPLHF
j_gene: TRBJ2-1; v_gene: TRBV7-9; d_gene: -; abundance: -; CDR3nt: TGTGCCAGCAGCCGGATGGACAATGAGCAGTTCTTC; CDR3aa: CASSRMDNEQFF
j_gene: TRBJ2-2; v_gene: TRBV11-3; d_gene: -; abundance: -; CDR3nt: TGTGCCAGCAGCAAAGCGTCCGGGGAGCTGTTTTTT; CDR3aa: CASSKASGELFF
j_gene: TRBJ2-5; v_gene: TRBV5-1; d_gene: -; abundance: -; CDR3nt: TGCGCCAGCAGCTTAACCACAGGGAGGGAGACCCAGTACTTC; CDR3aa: CASSLTTGRETQYF
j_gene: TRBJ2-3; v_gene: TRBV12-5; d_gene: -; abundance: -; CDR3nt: TGTGCTAGTGGTTTGTCCTCGTTGTGGGGAACAGATACGCAGTATTTT; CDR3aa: CASGLSSLWGTDTQYF
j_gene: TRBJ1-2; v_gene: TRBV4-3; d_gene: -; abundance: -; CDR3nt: TGCGCCAGCAGCCCTGACAGTACTAACTATGGCTACACCTTC; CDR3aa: CASSPDSTNYGYTF
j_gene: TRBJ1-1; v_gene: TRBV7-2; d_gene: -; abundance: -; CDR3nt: TGTGCCAGCAGCTTTTTGGCTCTGGGCACTGAAGCTTTCTTT; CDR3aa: CASSFLALGTEAFF
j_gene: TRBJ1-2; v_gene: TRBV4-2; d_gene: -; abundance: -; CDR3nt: TGTGCCAGCAGCCAGGGAGGGCAGGGATCAAACTATGGCTACACCTTC; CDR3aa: CASSQGGQGSNYGYTF
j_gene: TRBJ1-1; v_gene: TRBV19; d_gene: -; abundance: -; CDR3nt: TGTGCCAGTAGTGACCAGGTTTACACTGAAGCTTTCTTT; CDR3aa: CASSDQVYTEAFF
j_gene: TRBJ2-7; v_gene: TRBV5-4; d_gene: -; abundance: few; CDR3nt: TGTGCCAGCAGCTTGGAGGGTAGGCGGCACGAGCAGTACTTC; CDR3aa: CASSLEGRRHEQYF
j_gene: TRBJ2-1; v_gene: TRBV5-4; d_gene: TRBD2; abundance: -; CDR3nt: TGTGCCAGCAGCCCGTGGGGGACTAGCAGCTACAATGAGCAGTTCTTC; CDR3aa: CASSPWGTSSYNEQFF
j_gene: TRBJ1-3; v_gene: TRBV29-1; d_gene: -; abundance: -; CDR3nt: TGCAGCGTTGAAGGCGGAAACACCATATATTTT; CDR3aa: CSVEGGNTIYF
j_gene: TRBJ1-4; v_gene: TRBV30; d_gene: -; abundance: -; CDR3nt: TGTGCCTACGGGGCGGTTAATGAAAAACTGTTTTTT; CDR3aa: CAYGAVNEKLFF
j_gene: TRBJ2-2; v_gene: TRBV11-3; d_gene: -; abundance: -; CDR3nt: TGTGCCAGCAGCTTAGCTGGGATGGCCGGGGAGCTGTTTTTT; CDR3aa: CASSLAGMAGELFF
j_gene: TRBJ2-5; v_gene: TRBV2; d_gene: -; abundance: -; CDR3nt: TGTGCCAGCAGGAAAGGGGGACGAGAGACCCAGTACTTC; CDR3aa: CASRKGGRETQYF
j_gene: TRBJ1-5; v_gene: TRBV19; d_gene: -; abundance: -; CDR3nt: TGTGCCAGTAGTATCGAGGGGGAGCAGCCCCAGCATTTT; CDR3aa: CASSIEGEQPQHF
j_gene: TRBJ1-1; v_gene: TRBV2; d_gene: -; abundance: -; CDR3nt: TGTGCCATTCAGGTTACCTCGGCCGAAGCTTTCTTT; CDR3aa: CAIQVTSAEAFF
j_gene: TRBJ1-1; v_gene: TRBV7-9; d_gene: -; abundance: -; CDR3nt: TGTGCCAGCAGCTTAGCGACACCAGCGAAGGGGACTGAAGCTTTCTTT; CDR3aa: CASSLATPAKGTEAFF
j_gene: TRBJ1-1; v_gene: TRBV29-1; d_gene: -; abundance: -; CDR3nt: TGCAGCGTTTACGACCCGGGGACTGAAGCTTTCTTT; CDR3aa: CSVYDPGTEAFF
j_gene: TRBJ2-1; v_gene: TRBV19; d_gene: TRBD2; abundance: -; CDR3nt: TGTGCCAGTAGTGCCGGACTAGCGAAGGGGGTTACGAATGAGCAGTTCTTC; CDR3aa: CASSAGLAKGVTNEQFF
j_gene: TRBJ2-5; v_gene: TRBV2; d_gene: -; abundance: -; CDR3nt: TGTGCCAGCAGTGTGGGGGGAATGGAGACCCAGTACTTC; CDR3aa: CASSVGGMETQYF
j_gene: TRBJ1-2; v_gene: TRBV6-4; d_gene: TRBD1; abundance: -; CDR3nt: TGTGCCAGCAGTGTAGTCCCGGGACAGGGGGGTGGCTACACCTTC; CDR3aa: CASSVVPGQGGGYTF
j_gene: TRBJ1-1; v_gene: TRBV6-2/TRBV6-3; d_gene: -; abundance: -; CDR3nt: TGTGCCAGCAGTTTGGCGGGGAACACTGAAGCTTTCTTT; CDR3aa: CASSLAGNTEAFF
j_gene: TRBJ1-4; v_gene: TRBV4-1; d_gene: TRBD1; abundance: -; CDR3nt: TGCGCCAGCAGCCGCGAGACAGGGGCGCGGGGCGAAAAACTGTTTTTT; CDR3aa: CASSRETGARGEKLFF
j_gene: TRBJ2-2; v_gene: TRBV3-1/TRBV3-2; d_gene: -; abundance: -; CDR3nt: TGTGCCAGCAGCCAAGCTTGGCCGACCGGGGAGCTGTTTTTT; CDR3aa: CASSQAWPTGELFF
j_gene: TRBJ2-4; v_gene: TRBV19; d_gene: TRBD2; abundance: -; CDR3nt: TGTGCCAGTAGCAGAAGACTAGCGGGAAACATTCAGTACTTC; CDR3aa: CASSRRLAGNIQYF
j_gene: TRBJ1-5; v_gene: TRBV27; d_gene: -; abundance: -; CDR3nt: TGTGCCAGCCCAGTCCCGGGCTCCATTAGCAATCAGCCCCAGCATTTT; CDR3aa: CASPVPGSISNQPQHF
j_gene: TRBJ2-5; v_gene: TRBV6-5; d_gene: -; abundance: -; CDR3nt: TGTGCCAGCAGTTACACCGGGACGCACAAAGAGACCCAGTACTTC; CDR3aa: CASSYTGTHKETQYF
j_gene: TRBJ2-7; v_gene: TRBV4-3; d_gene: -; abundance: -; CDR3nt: TGCGCCAGCAGCCAAGATATGGGGGGCTACGAGCAGTACTTC; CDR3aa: CASSQDMGGYEQYF
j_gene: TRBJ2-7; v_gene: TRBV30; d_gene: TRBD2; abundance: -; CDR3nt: TGTGCCTGGAGTGTGGGGGGGAGCTCCTACGAGCAGTACTTC; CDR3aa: CAWSVGGSSYEQYF
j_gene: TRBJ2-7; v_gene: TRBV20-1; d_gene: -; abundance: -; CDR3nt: TGCAGTGCGGGGACCTCCTACGAGCAGTACTTC; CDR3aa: CSAGTSYEQYF
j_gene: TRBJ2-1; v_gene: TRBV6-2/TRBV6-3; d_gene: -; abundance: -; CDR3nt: TGTGCCAGCAGTGGTCTAGCGCGCTACTCCTACAATGAGCAGTTCTTC; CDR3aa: CASSGLARYSYNEQFF
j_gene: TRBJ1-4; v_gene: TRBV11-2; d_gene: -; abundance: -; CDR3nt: TGTGCCAGCAGCTTATTGTTGGAAAAACTGTTTTTT; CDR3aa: CASSLLLEKLFF
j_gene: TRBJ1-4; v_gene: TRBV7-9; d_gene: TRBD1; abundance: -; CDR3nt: TGTGCCAGCACCCTTACTGGACAGGGGAATGAAAAACTGTTTTTT; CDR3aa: CASTLTGQGNEKLFF
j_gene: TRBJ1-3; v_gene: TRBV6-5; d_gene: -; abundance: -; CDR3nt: TGTGCCAGCAGTTACTCGTCAGGGATAAGAAACACCATATATTTT; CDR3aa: CASSYSSGIRNTIYF
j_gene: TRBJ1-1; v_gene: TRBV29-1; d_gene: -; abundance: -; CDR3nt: TGCAGCGTTGAAGGGGTGGCCTCTAATGAAGCTTTCTTT; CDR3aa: CSVEGVASNEAFF
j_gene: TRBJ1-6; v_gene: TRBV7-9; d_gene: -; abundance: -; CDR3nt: TGTGCCAGCAGCCAAGGGGATTCACCCCTCCACTTT; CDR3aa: CASSQGDSPLHF
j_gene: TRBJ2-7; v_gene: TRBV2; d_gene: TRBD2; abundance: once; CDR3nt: TGTGCCTCCCGGGGGGGGTCCTACGAGCAGTACTTC; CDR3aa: CASRGGSYEQYF
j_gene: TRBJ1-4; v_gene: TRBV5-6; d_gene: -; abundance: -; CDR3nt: TGTGCCAGCAGCACCTCCGGGACAATGGGGGAAAAACTGTTTTTT; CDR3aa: CASSTSGTMGEKLFF
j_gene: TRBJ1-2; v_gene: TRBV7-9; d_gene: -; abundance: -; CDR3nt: TGTGCCAGCAGCTTAGATTCGCAAGAAAGAAATGGCTACACCTTC; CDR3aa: CASSLDSQERNGYTF
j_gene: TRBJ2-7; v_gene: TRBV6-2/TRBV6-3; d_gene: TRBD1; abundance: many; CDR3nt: TGTGCCAGCAGCTATGATATGCGACTCGACAGGGGTAACTACGAGCAGTACTTC; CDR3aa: CASSYDMRLDRGNYEQYF
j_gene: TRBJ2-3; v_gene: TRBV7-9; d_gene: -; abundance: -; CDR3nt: TGTGCCAGCAGCTTAACTAGACAGGGCACAGATACGCAGTATTTT; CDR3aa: CASSLTRQGTDTQYF
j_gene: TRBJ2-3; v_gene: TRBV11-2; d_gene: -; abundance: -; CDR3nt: TGTGCCAGCAGCTTAAGGTGGCGGGCCGCAGATACGCAGTATTTT; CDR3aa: CASSLRWRAADTQYF
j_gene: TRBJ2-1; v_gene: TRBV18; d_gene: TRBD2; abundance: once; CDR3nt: TGTGCCAGCTCACCACAAGCGGGGGGGCCCAATGAGCAGTTCTTC; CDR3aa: CASSPQAGGPNEQFF
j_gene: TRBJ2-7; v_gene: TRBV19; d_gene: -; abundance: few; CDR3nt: TGTGCCAGTAGTCCCCCCGGGGCCGACGAGCAGTACTTC; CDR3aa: CASSPPGADEQYF